The source of this T cell receptor (beta chain) is a study of T cell changes during pregnancy in multiple sclerosis. Measured with immunoSEQ multiplex PCR; TCRdb has only the in-frame clones, and not every one. The profile shows around 70,000 clones, more than 75% of them singletons. Trimming cost V 4 bases and J 2 bases; bases outside gene matches: 8. The germline V gene has CDR1 SQVTM and CDR2 ANQGSEA. The CDR3 runs to 17 residues. The clonotype was recovered from a female donor with multiple sclerosis, enrolled in a pregnancy study. V is TRBV29-1 and J is TRBJ2-6; 10 bases fit TRBD1. This specimen was peripheral blood, taken in the third trimester of pregnancy. The CDR3 protein is CSVVPGTGVTGANVLTF. Here the CDR3 DNA reads TGCAGCGTTGTCCCTGGGACAGGGGTGACTGGGGCCAACGTCCTGACTTTC.